The clone carrying this T cell receptor (beta chain) showed up many times. The antigen remains unidentified. TCRdb re-analysed the reads in MiXCR, keeping a single row per CDR3 protein. This table holds almost 500,000 distinct CDR3 sequences, approximately 11% found once. CDR3 length: 11 amino acids. The germline CDR1 and CDR2 sequences are SGHTA and FQGNSA. V lost 5 bases to trimming and J lost 5 bases, with 7 bases between them. This entry is derived from a study of T cell repertoires in cytomegalovirus infection. Study overall: Indications came from public TCR beta signatures; they pointed to CMV infection and to a matching HLA type. General study points: Cumulative frequency of public TCR beta families picked out carriers of CMV plus the relevant HLA.

Sequenced: PBMCs. The J gene is TRBJ2-7, the V gene TRBV7-2; D uncertain. The receptor comes from a human donor in good health (CMV status not recorded). Some clones in this sample may be carry-over from other donors' samples. The CDR3 spells CASSHTHEQYF. DNA for the CDR3: TGTGCCAGCAGCCACACCCACGAGCAGTACTTC.